This T cell receptor (beta chain) stems from a study of T cells in Graves' hyperthyroidism and ophthalmopathy. The CDR3 runs to 12 residues. Trimming shortened V by 3 bases and J by 6 bases, and 8 bases separated the two germline ends. Germline assignment: CDR1 MDHEN and CDR2 SYDVKM. Amplified TCR beta CDR3 regions derived from RNA transcripts. The HTBI primer set was used in a first-round RT-PCR of the TCR CDR3. TCRdb re-called the multiplex PCR reads through MiXCR, storing one row per CDR3 protein. The table lists approximately 400,000 distinct CDR3 sequences, less than 20% of them singletons. Notes on the study in general: Also found in blood were most expanded thyroid clonotypes above 0.001. A model built on 13 V-J features separated ophthalmopathy from stable hyperthyroidism.

Remarks on this clonotype: Its antigen is currently unknown.

Sequencing used blood. The J gene is TRBJ1-1, the V gene TRBV28, with D unclear. This receptor was obtained from a woman between 18 and 30 years old with Graves' hyperthyroidism. CDR3 sequence (DNA): TGTGCCAGCAGTTTTTGGGCATCTGAAGCTTTCTTT. The encoded protein is CASSFWASEAFF.